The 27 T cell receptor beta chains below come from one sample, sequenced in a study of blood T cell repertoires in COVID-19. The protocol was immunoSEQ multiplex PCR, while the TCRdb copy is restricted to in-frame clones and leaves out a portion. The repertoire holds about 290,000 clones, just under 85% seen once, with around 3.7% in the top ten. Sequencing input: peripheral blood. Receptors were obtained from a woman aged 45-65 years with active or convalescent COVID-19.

In DNA form, the CDR3 reads TGCGCCAGCAACCAGGGCGGATCCTACGAGCAGTACTTC. This codes for CASNQGGSYEQYF. This chain uses TRBV5-1 with TRBJ2-7; maybe TRBD1 (5 bases). The CDR3 runs to 13 residues. CDR1 and CDR2 (germline): SGHRS, YFSETQ. V dropped 6 bases and J dropped 1 base, with 11 bases sitting between them.

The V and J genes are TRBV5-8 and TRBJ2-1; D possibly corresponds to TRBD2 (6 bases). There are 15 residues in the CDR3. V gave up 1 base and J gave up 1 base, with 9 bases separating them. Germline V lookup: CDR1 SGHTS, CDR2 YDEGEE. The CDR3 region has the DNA TGTGCCAGCAGCTTGCAGGGAGGATCCTACAATGAGCAGTTCTTC. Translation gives CASSLQGGSYNEQFF.

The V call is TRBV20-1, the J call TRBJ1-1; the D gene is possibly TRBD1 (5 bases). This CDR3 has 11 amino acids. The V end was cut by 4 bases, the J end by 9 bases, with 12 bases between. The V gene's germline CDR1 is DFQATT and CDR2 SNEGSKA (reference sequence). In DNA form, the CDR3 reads TGCAGTGCTAACCCGGGGGTGCAAGCTTTCTTT. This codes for CSANPGVQAFF.

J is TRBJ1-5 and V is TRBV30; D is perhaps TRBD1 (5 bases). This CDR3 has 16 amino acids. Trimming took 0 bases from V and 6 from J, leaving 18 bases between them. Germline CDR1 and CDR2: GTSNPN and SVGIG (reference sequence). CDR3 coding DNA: TGTGCCTGGAGTGTTAGTGGCGGGGCGCCCAGTCAGCCCCAGCATTTT. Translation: CAWSVSGGAPSQPQHF.

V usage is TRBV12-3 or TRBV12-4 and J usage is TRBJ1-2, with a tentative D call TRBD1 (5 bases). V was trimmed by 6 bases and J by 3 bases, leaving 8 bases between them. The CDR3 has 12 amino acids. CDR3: CASRQGHYGYTF. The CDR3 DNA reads TGTGCCAGCAGGCAGGGTCACTATGGCTACACCTTC.

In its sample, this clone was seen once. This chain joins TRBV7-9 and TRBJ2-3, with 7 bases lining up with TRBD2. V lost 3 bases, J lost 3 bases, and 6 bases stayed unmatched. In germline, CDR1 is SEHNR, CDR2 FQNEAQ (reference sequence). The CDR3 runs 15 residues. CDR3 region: CASSFGDGRTDTQYF. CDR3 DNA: TGTGCCAGCAGCTTCGGGGACGGGAGGACAGATACGCAGTATTTT.

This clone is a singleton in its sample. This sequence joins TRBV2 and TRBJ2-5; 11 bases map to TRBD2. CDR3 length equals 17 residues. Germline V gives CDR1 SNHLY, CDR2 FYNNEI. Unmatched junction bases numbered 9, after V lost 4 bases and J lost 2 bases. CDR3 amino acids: CASSGGLGLAAQETQYF. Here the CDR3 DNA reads TGTGCCAGCAGTGGGGGCCTGGGACTAGCGGCACAAGAGACCCAGTACTTC.

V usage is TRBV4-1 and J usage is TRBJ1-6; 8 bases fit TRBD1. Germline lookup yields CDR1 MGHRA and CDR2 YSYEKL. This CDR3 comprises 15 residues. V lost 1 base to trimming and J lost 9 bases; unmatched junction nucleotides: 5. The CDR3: CASSQAGRGLSPLHF. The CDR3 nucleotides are TGCGCCAGCAGCCAAGCCGGCAGGGGGCTTTCACCCCTCCACTTT.

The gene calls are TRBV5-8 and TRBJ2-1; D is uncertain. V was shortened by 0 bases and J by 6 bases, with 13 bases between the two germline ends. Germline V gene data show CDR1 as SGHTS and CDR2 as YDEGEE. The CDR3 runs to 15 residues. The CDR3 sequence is CASSLVRRQPNEQFF. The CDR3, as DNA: TGTGCCAGCAGCTTGGTCAGGCGCCAGCCCAATGAGCAGTTCTTC.

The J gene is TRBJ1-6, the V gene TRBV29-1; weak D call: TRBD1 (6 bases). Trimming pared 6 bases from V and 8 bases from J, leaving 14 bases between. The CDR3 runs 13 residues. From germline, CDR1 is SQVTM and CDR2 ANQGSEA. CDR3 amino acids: CSVRQGSDSPLHF. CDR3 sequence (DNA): TGCAGCGTCCGTCAGGGGTCGGATTCACCCCTCCACTTT.

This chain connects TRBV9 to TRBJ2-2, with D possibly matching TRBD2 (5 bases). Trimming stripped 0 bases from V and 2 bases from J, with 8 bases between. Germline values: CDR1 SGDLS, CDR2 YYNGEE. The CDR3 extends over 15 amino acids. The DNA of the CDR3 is TGTGCCAGCAGCGTAGACCCGGGAAACACCGGGGAGCTGTTTTTT. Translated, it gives CASSVDPGNTGELFF.

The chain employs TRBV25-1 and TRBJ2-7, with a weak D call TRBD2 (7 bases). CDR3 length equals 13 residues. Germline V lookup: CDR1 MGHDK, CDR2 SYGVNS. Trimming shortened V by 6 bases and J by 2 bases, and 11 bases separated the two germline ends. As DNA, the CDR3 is TGTGCCAGCAGGCGGGGGCCGACCTACGAGCAGTACTTC. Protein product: CASRRGPTYEQYF.

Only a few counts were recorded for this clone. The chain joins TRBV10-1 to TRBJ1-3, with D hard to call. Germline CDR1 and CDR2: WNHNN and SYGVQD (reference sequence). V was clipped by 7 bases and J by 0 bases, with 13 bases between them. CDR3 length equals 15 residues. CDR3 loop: CASKTPLGSGNTIYF. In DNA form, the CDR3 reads TGCGCCAGCAAGACTCCCCTGGGCTCTGGAAACACCATATATTTT.

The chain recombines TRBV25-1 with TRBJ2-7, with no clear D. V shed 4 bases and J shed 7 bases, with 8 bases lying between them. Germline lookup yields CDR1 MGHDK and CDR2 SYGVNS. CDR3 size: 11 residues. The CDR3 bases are TGTGCCAGCAGTGGTCTCCGGGAGCAGTACTTC. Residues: CASSGLREQYF.

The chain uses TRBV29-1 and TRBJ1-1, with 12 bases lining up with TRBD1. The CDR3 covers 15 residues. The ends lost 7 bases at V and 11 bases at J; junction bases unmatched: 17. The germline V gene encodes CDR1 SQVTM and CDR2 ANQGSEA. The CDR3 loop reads CSARGQGAINGRAFF. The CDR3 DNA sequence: TGCAGCGCCAGGGGACAGGGGGCGATTAATGGTCGGGCTTTCTTT.

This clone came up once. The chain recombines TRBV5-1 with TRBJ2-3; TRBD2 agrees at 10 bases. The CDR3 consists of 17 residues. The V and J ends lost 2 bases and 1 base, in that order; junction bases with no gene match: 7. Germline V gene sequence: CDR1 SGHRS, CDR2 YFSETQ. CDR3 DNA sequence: TGCGCCAGCAGCTTTCTACTAGCGGGATCGGGCACAGATACGCAGTATTTT. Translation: CASSFLLAGSGTDTQYF. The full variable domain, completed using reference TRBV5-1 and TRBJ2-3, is KAGVTQTPRYLIKTRGQQVTLSCSPISGHRSVSWYQQTPGQGLQFLFEYFSETQRNKGNFPGRFSGRQFSNSRSEMNVSTLELGDSALYLCASSFLLAGSGTDTQYFGPGTRLTVL.

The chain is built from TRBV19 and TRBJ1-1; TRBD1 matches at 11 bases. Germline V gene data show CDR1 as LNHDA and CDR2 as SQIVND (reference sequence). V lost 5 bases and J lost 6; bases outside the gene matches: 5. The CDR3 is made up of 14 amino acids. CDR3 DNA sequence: TGTGCCAGTAGTCGAGCGGGACAGGGGGCTGAAGCTTTCTTT. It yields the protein CASSRAGQGAEAFF.

In nucleotides, the CDR3 is TGTGCCACCAGCAGAGATCGTTCCGGGGGTGGCGAGCAGTACTTC. Protein: CATSRDRSGGGEQYF. V is TRBV15 and J is TRBJ2-7; D perhaps matches TRBD2 (6 bases). CDR1 is LNHNV and CDR2 is YYDKDF in the germline V gene (reference sequence). CDR3 length: 15 residues. The V end lost 0 bases, the J end lost 6 bases, and 15 bases lay between the germline ends.

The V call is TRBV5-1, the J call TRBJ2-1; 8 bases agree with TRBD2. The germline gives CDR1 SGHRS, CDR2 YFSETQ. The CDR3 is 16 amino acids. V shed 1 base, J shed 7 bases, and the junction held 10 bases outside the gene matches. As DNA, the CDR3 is TGCGCCAGCAGCTTGATAAACGCGGGAGGAACAAATGAGCAGTTCTTC. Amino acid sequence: CASSLINAGGTNEQFF.

CDR3 coding DNA: TGTGCCAGCAGCTTATGGCCTCGGACTAGCGGGAGGTCCACCTACGAGCAGTACTTC. This encodes CASSLWPRTSGRSTYEQYF. The V and J genes are TRBV7-9 and TRBJ2-7; 14 nucleotides match TRBD2. Looked up from germline, CDR1 is SEHNR and CDR2 is FQNEAQ (reference sequence). The CDR3 is 19 residues long. V trimming: 2 bases; J trimming: 2 bases; junction bases outside the gene matches: 11.

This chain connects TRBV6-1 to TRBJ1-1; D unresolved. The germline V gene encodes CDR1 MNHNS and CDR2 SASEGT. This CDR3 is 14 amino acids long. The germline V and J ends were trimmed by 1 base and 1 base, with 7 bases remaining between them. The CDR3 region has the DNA TGTGCCAGCAGTGAAGGAGGCAAGAACACTGAAGCTTTCTTT. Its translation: CASSEGGKNTEAFF.

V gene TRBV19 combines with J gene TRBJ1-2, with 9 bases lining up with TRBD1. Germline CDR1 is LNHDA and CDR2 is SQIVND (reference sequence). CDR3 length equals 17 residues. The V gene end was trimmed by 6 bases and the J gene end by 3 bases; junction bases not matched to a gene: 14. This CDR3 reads CASSFPSGTGNYYGYTF. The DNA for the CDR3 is TGTGCCAGTAGCTTCCCGTCCGGGACAGGGAACTACTATGGCTACACCTTC.

The DNA of the CDR3 is TGTGCCACCAGCAGAGGGCCAGAGGGGGATCGAGAGACCCAGTACTTC. Its protein product is CATSRGPEGDRETQYF. The chain combines TRBV15 with TRBJ2-5; perhaps TRBD1 as D (6 bases). This CDR3 spans 16 amino acids. CDR1 is LNHNV, CDR2 YYDKDF, per germline (reference sequence). V lost 1 base to trimming and J lost 4 bases, with 16 bases between them. The complete variable domain, with remaining parts taken from reference TRBV15 and TRBJ2-5, reads DAMVIQNPRYQVTQFGKPVTLSCSQTLNHNVMYWYQQKSSQAPKLLFHYYDKDFNNEADTPDNFQSRRPNTSFCFLDIRSPGLGDTAMYLCATSRGPEGDRETQYFGPGTRLLVL.

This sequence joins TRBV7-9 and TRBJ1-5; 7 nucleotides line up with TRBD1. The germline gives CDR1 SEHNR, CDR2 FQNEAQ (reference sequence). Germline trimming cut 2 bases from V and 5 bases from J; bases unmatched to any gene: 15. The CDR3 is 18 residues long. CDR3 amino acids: CASSLILQRTGEDQPQHF. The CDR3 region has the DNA TGTGCCAGCAGCTTAATATTACAGAGGACAGGCGAAGATCAGCCCCAGCATTTT.

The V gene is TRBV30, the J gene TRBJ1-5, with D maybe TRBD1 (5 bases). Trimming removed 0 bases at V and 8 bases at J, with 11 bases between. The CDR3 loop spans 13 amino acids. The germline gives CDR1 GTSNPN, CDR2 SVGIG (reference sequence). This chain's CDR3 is CAWSVGGTEPQHF. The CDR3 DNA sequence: TGTGCCTGGAGTGTCGGGGGGACGGAGCCCCAGCATTTT.

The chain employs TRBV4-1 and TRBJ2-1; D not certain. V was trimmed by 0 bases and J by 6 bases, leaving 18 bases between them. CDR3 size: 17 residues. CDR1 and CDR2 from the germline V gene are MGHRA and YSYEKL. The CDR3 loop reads CASSQDIKDSGTNEQFF. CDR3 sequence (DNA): TGCGCCAGCAGCCAAGATATTAAGGATTCGGGTACCAATGAGCAGTTCTTC.

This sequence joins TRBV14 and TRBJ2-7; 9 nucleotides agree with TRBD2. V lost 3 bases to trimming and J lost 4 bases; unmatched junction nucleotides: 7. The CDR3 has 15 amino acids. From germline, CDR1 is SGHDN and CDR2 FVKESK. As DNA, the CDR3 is TGTGCCAGCAGCCATTTGGCGGGAGGGCCGTACGAGCAGTACTTC. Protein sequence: CASSHLAGGPYEQYF.